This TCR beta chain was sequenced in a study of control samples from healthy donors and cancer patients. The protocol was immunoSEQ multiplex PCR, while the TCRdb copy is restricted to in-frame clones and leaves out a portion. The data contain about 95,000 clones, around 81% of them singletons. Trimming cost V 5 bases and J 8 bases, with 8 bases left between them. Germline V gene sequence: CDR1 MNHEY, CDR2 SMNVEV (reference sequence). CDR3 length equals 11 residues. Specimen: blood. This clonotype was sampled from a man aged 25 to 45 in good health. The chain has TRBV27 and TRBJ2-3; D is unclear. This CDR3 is CASSQMGTQYF. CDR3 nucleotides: TGTGCCAGCAGTCAAATGGGTACGCAGTATTTT.